The 12 T cell receptor beta chains given below trace back to one sample, sequenced in a study of CD8+CD57+ T cells in acquired aplastic anemia. Researchers used genomic DNA as the template to profile TCR beta VDJ and CDR3. Each CDR3 protein gets one entry after TCRdb re-called the reads with MiXCR. The sample lists about 62,000 distinct CDR3 sequences; 55% were seen once. Sample: sorted CD4+, CD8+, or CD8+CD57+ T cells (not recorded which) from PBMCs. These receptors came from a human donor in good health, serving as a control.

The chain uses TRBV20-1 and TRBJ1-1, with D unclear. From germline, CDR1 is DFQATT and CDR2 SNEGSKA (reference sequence). The CDR3 spans 13 residues. V was clipped by 0 bases and J by 10 bases, with 15 bases between them. CDR3 DNA: TGCAGTGCTAGAGATTCGAAGGGCCGAGGAGCTTTCTTT. Residues: CSARDSKGRGAFF.

This chain joins TRBV6-4 and TRBJ1-1; 7 nucleotides align to TRBD1. The CDR3 spans 17 residues. Germline CDR1 reads MRHNA; CDR2 reads SNTAGT. Trimming removed 0 bases from V and 4 bases from J; junction bases left unmatched: 11. The CDR3 sequence is CASSDSMLGGEGTEAFF. The CDR3 DNA reads as TGTGCCAGCAGTGACTCGATGTTAGGGGGCGAGGGCACTGAAGCTTTCTTT.

The chain couples TRBV4-1 to TRBJ2-1; D unresolved. This CDR3 comprises 13 residues. Germline V gene sequence: CDR1 MGHRA, CDR2 YSYEKL. V was clipped by 0 bases and J by 15 bases, with 15 bases between them. The DNA for the CDR3 is TGCGCCAGCAGCCAAGATTCAGCCAGGCCCACGTTCTTC. Residues: CASSQDSARPTFF.

This sequence joins TRBV24-1 and TRBJ2-7, with TRBD2 as a possible D gene (6 bases). Germline V CDR1 and CDR2: KGHDR, SFDVKD. CDR3 length: 15 residues. V lost 4 bases and J lost 3, with 15 bases in between. The DNA of the CDR3 is TGTGCCACCAGTGAGCCTTCGGGACTTATCTACGAGCAGTACTTC. This encodes CATSEPSGLIYEQYF.

With respect to this clonotype: The junction departs from germline at one end; a sequencing error may be responsible. The chain recombines TRBV10-2 with TRBJ2-5, with D perhaps assigned TRBD1 or TRBD2 (7 bases each). Looked up from germline, CDR1 is WSHSY and CDR2 is SAAADI. The CDR3 totals 14 residues. The CDR3 DNA reads TGCGCCAGCAGGAAGGGAGGGGGCCAAGAGACTCAGTACTTC. This codes for CASRKGGGQETQYF.

The V call is TRBV24-1, the J call TRBJ2-7; D might be TRBD1 or TRBD2, each matching 5 bases. The CDR3 has 14 residues. The V end was cut by 2 bases, the J end by 8 bases, with 15 bases between. The V gene's germline CDR1 is KGHDR and CDR2 SFDVKD. CDR3 coding DNA: TGTGCCACCAGTGATTCCCTGGGACCGCTCAAGCAGTACTTC. Translation: CATSDSLGPLKQYF.

V gene TRBV20-1 combines with J gene TRBJ1-1; D is perhaps TRBD1 (6 bases). Looked up from germline, CDR1 is DFQATT and CDR2 is SNEGSKA (reference sequence). V was pared by 0 bases and J by 2 bases, with 13 bases between. CDR3 length: 15 residues. CDR3 in DNA: TGCAGTGCTAGAGATTGGAGGGGGATTAACACTGAAGCTTTCTTT. As protein: CSARDWRGINTEAFF.

The V and J genes are TRBV25-1 and TRBJ1-3; D is uncertain. Trimming left V 4 bases short and J 0 bases short, with 13 bases between. The CDR3 runs to 16 residues. Germline CDR1 MGHDK, CDR2 SYGVNS. The CDR3 spells CASSGGGSSSGNTIYF. The CDR3 DNA follows: TGTGCCAGCAGTGGGGGTGGCTCAAGCTCTGGAAACACCATATATTTT.

The rearrangement uses TRBV15 and TRBJ2-7, with TRBD1 identical over 10 bases. CDR1 and CDR2 from the germline V gene are LNHNV and YYDKDF (reference sequence). The CDR3 consists of 15 residues. The V segment lost 0 bases and the J segment 5 bases; nucleotides outside the gene matches: 4. CDR3 amino acids: CATSRDRDRGDEQYF. The CDR3 DNA reads as TGTGCCACCAGCAGAGACCGGGACAGGGGCGACGAGCAGTACTTC.

V is TRBV10-3 and J is TRBJ2-1; 7 positions match TRBD2. Trimming at V came to 1 base and at J to 6 bases, leaving 12 bases not matched to a gene. This CDR3 spans 17 amino acids. The germline gives CDR1 ENHRY, CDR2 SYGVKD. The CDR3 region is CAISEWSSGNLGNEQFF. The CDR3 DNA follows: TGTGCCATCAGTGAGTGGTCTAGCGGAAACCTGGGCAATGAGCAGTTCTTC.

The table lists this clonotype with many counts. V and J are TRBV19 and TRBJ1-1, with 7 bases aligning to TRBD1. Germline V gene data show CDR1 as LNHDA and CDR2 as SQIVND (reference sequence). Germline trimming cut 0 bases from V and 4 bases from J; bases unmatched to any gene: 11. The CDR3 is made up of 17 amino acids. The CDR3 sequence is CASSIERGPGFGTEAFF. The CDR3 DNA reads as TGTGCCAGTAGTATAGAGAGGGGGCCAGGGTTCGGCACTGAAGCTTTCTTT.

Many counts were recorded for this clonotype. This chain joins TRBV7-9 and TRBJ2-4; TRBD1 is a possible D gene (5 bases). Germline V gene data show CDR1 as SEHNR and CDR2 as FQNEAQ (reference sequence). The CDR3 has 13 residues. V shed 1 base and J shed 7 bases, with 8 bases lying between them. Here the CDR3 reads CASSLGQRNIQYF. The CDR3 nucleotides are TGTGCCAGCAGCTTAGGACAGCGTAACATTCAGTACTTC. Together with reference TRBV7-9 and TRBJ2-4, the CDR3 gives the full variable domain: DTGVSQNPRHKITKRGQNVTFRCDPISEHNRLYWYRQTLGQGPEFLTYFQNEAQLEKSRLLSDRFSAERPKGSFSTLEIQRTEQGDSAMYLCASSLGQRNIQYFGAGTRLSVL.